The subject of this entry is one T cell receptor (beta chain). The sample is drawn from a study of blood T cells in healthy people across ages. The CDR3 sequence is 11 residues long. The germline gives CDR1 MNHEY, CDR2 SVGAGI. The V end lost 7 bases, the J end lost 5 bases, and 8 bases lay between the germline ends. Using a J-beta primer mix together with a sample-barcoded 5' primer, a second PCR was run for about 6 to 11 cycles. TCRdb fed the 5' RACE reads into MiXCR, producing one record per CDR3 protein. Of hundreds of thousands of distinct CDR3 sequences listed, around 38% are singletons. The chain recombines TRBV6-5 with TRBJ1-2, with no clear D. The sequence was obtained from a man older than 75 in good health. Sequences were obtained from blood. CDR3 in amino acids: CASNSGYGYTF. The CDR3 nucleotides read TGTGCCAGCAATTCCGGATATGGCTACACCTTC.